This T cell receptor beta chain stems from a study of OX40 agonist ivuxolimab in advanced cancers. The table came from immunoSEQ multiplex PCR; TCRdb's copy has only in-frame clones and leaves some out. Of 45,000 to 65,000 clones detected, 75% to 95% appear once; the ten largest clones hold 8.7%. This CDR3 is built from 13 residues. Between the trimmed V and J ends, which lost 2 bases and 2 bases, there was a span of 7 bases. Germline V gene sequence: CDR1 MNHNY, CDR2 SVGAGI (reference sequence). The source was CD4+ or CD8+ T cells sorted from blood, collected in a trial of the OX40 agonist ivuxolimab. The J gene is TRBJ2-7, the V gene TRBV6-6; possibly TRBD1 or TRBD2 for D (5 bases each). This receptor was obtained from an adult with an advanced solid tumor such as melanoma, head and neck, liver or kidney cancer. The DNA of the CDR3 is TGTGCCAGCAGTTACGGGACGACCTACGAGCAGTACTTC. The encoded protein is CASSYGTTYEQYF.